This T cell receptor (beta chain) is from a study of regulatory T cells in long-lasting Graves disease. This CDR3 region has 15 residues. CDR1 and CDR2 from the germline V gene are GTSNPN and SVGIG (reference sequence). With 0 bases removed from V and 9 bases from J, the gap between germline ends came to 20 bases. In the case of this clonotype: A much more abundant neighbour one base away suggests this may be a read error.

Time point described: newly diagnosed GD, antithyroid drugs for less than 3 months. Construction of the TCR library relied on RNA isolated from PBMCs. All patients originated from an endocrinology department located in Xi'an, China. TCR beta libraries were built with iRepertoire HTBI primers and Arm-PCR of CDR3 regions. TCRdb recomputed calls from the multiplex PCR reads with MiXCR, one row per CDR3 protein. The data show hundreds of thousands of distinct CDR3 sequences, 16% seen once. These data were also filed under a second study, of T cells in Graves' hyperthyroidism and ophthalmopathy. That paper adds: An initial round of RT-PCR targeting the TCR CDR3 relied on the HTBI primer set. Ophthalmopathy was identified by the model a median approximately six months ahead of onset.

The sample here was peripheral blood mononuclear cells (PBMCs), taken at new diagnosis, from a patient treated with antithyroid drugs. The TCR originated in a woman aged 25 to 45 with Graves disease. V is TRBV30 and J is TRBJ2-5, with D tentatively TRBD1 (6 bases). CDR3 region: CAWSVRRAGAEAQYF. The CDR3 DNA follows: TGTGCCTGGAGTGTACGTAGAGCAGGGGCCGAGGCCCAGTACTTC.